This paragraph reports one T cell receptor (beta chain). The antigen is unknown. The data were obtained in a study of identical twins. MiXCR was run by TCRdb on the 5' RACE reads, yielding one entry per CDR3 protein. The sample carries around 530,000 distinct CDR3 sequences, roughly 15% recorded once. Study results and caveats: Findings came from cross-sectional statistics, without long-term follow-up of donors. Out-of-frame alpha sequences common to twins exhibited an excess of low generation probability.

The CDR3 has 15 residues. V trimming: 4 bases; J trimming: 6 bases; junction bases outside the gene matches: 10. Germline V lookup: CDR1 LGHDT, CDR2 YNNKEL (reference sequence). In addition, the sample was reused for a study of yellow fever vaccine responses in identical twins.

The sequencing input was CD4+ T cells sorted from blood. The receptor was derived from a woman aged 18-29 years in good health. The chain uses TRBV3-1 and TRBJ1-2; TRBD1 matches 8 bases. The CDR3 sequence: CASSREGGTGHGYTF. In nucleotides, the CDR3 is TGTGCCAGCAGCCGAGAAGGAGGGACAGGTCATGGCTACACCTTC.